The 12 T cell receptor beta chains listed next were all sequenced from one sample in a study of cytomegalovirus exposure and HLA in healthy donors. The PCR was carried out with 60 Vbeta primers and 13 Jbeta primers. TCRdb's table, derived via immunoSEQ multiplex PCR, lists solely in-frame clones and lacks some. This sample yields about 140,000 clones, of which 70% are seen a single time; under 2% belongs to the top ten. Sequencing input: PBMCs. The source of these receptors is a woman aged 30 to 39 in good health and CMV-seronegative.

The chain uses TRBV6-1 and TRBJ1-6; tentative D call: TRBD1 (6 bases). In germline, CDR1 is MNHNS, CDR2 SASEGT. V lost 2 bases and J 9 bases, leaving 17 bases between the germline ends. The length of the CDR3 is 16 residues. CDR3 loop: CASSEYGTGFRSPLHF. The CDR3 DNA sequence: TGTGCCAGCAGTGAATATGGTACAGGGTTTCGTTCACCCCTCCACTTT.

This chain links TRBV18 with TRBJ1-3, with 8 bases fitting TRBD1. Germline assignment: CDR1 KGHSH and CDR2 LQKENI. Losses at the gene ends were 3 bases for V and 0 bases for J; bases not matched to a gene: 10. This CDR3 is built from 18 residues. This CDR3 is CASSPRAGGSSSGNTIYF. The CDR3 DNA is TGTGCCAGCTCACCCCGGGCAGGGGGCTCAAGCTCTGGAAACACCATATATTTT. Supplemented by reference TRBV18 and TRBJ1-3, the full variable domain reads NAGVMQNPRHLVRRRGQEARLRCSPMKGHSHVYWYRQLPEEGLKFMVYLQKENIIDESGMPKERFSAEFPKEGPSILRIQQVVRGDSAAYFCASSPRAGGSSSGNTIYFGEGSWLTVV.

This chain uses TRBV5-4 with TRBJ2-3; TRBD2 agrees at 8 bases. Germline trimming cut 0 bases from V and 5 bases from J; bases unmatched to any gene: 2. Germline lookup yields CDR1 SGHNT and CDR2 YYREEE (reference sequence). This CDR3 contains 14 residues. The CDR3 is CASSLVLAEDTQYF. The CDR3 DNA reads as TGTGCCAGCAGCTTGGTACTAGCGGAAGATACGCAGTATTTT.

The chain links TRBV7-2 to TRBJ2-1, with D perhaps TRBD2 (6 bases). The CDR3 is 12 amino acids. Germline values: CDR1 SGHTA, CDR2 FQGNSA. V gave up 5 bases and J gave up 15 bases, with 17 bases separating them. The DNA of the CDR3 is TGTGCCAGCAGCGATAGGGCCGGGGGTTGGTTCTTC. This sequence encodes CASSDRAGGWFF.

This chain joins TRBV9 and TRBJ2-1, with 12 bases identical to TRBD2. Germline V gives CDR1 SGDLS, CDR2 YYNGEE. The CDR3 totals 15 residues. V gave up 0 bases and J gave up 7 bases; unmatched junction bases: 2. This CDR3 reads CASSVGTSGMNEQFF. The CDR3 region has the DNA TGTGCCAGCAGCGTAGGGACTAGCGGGATGAATGAGCAGTTCTTC.

The gene calls are TRBV5-1 and TRBJ2-3; TRBD2 matches 10 bases. The CDR3 sequence is 19 residues long. Germline V CDR1 and CDR2: SGHRS, YFSETQ. V trimming: 4 bases; J trimming: 2 bases; junction bases outside the gene matches: 16. CDR3 sequence (DNA): TGCGCCAGCAGCGAGCCCCGACGACTAGCGGGTAGGATCACAGATACGCAGTATTTT. This translates into CASSEPRRLAGRITDTQYF.

The chain employs TRBV7-8 and TRBJ2-5, with 7 bases that match TRBD2. CDR1 is SGHVS, CDR2 FQNEAQ, per germline. J lost 4 bases, V lost 2 bases, and 13 bases had no gene match. The CDR3 length is 17 residues. CDR3 DNA sequence: TGTGCCAGCAGCTTAATGGGCGGGCGGGAGAGGTCAGAGACCCAGTACTTC. Protein: CASSLMGGRERSETQYF.

This rearrangement joins TRBV6-1 to TRBJ1-2; D might be TRBD1 (6 bases). This CDR3 has 14 residues. The germline CDR1 and CDR2 sequences are MNHNS and SASEGT. Between the trimmed V and J ends, which lost 9 bases and 1 base, there was a span of 15 bases. CDR3 coding DNA: TGTGCCAGTATACAGGGTTGGATTAACTATGGCTACACCTTC. This translates into CASIQGWINYGYTF.

This chain links TRBV28 with TRBJ1-2; D is perhaps TRBD1 (5 bases). The V gene lost 2 bases and the J gene lost 2 bases, with 9 bases spanning the gap. CDR1 and CDR2 (germline): MDHEN, SYDVKM. The CDR3 totals 14 residues. This CDR3 reads CASSLPTVNYGYTF. CDR3 bases: TGTGCCAGCAGTTTACCGACAGTGAACTATGGCTACACCTTC.

The chain combines TRBV14 with TRBJ2-7; D gene ambiguous. The CDR3 is made up of 10 amino acids. Germline CDR1 is SGHDN and CDR2 is FVKESK. The CDR3 bases are TGTGCCAGCAGCCGTACACCTTGTCACGTC. Amino acid sequence: CASSRTPCHV.

The rearrangement links TRBV5-1 to TRBJ1-1, with 7 bases fitting TRBD1. Per the germline V gene, CDR1 is SGHRS and CDR2 is YFSETQ. J gave up 1 base and V 0 bases, and 6 bases lay outside the gene matches. The CDR3 has 16 residues. CDR3 nucleotides: TGCGCCAGCAGCTTGGTCCCAGGGGACAGGAACACTGAAGCTTTCTTT. This encodes CASSLVPGDRNTEAFF.

This chain joins TRBV27 and TRBJ2-1; D not resolved. V was shortened by 5 bases and J by 10 bases, with 9 bases between the two germline ends. Germline V gene lookup returns CDR1 MNHEY and CDR2 SMNVEV (reference sequence). CDR3 size: 11 residues. CDR3 protein: CASSHGREQFF. CDR3 bases: TGTGCCAGCAGTCATGGTCGGGAGCAGTTCTTC.